Presented here are 25 T cell receptor beta chains from one specimen sequenced in a study of cytomegalovirus exposure and HLA in healthy donors. PCR primers comprised 60 Vbeta and 13 Jbeta primers. The protocol was immunoSEQ multiplex PCR, while the TCRdb copy is restricted to in-frame clones and leaves out a portion. The data contain some 80,000 clones, under 80% of them seen just once; the ten biggest clones take up 1.5% to 2%. Sequenced input: PBMCs. These receptors originate from a man in his forties in good health and CMV-seronegative.

The chain uses TRBV6-1 and TRBJ2-6, with D perhaps TRBD2 (5 bases). Trimming stripped 8 bases from V and 1 base from J, with 6 bases between. The CDR3 is 13 amino acids. Germline V gene sequence: CDR1 MNHNS, CDR2 SASEGT. The CDR3 is CASGLSGANVLTF. CDR3 DNA sequence: TGTGCCAGCGGACTTTCTGGGGCCAACGTCCTGACTTTC.

The J gene is TRBJ2-1, the V gene TRBV2; 11 bases fit TRBD2. V lost 5 bases, J lost 7 bases, and 13 bases stayed unmatched. The germline CDR1 and CDR2 sequences are SNHLY and FYNNEI. CDR3 length equals 17 residues. Here the CDR3 reads CASSLYFLSGRGNEQFF. The CDR3 nucleotides are TGTGCCAGCAGTCTTTATTTTCTTAGCGGGAGGGGGAATGAGCAGTTCTTC.

V gene TRBV5-5 combines with J gene TRBJ1-2; 8 positions match TRBD1. Germline V gene sequence: CDR1 SGHKS, CDR2 YYEKEE (reference sequence). V was pared by 0 bases and J by 4 bases, with 5 bases of the junction left unmatched. There are 15 residues in the CDR3. The CDR3 here is CASSLAGTGFYGYTF. CDR3 in DNA: TGTGCCAGCAGCTTGGCCGGGACAGGTTTCTATGGCTACACCTTC. Supplemented by reference TRBV5-5 and TRBJ1-2, the full variable domain reads DAGVTQSPTHLIKTRGQQVTLRCSPISGHKSVSWYQQVLGQGPQFIFQYYEKEERGRGNFPDRFSARQFPNYSSELNVNALLLGDSALYLCASSLAGTGFYGYTFGSGTRLTVV.

The chain joins TRBV28 to TRBJ1-6, with D possibly being TRBD1 (6 bases). Germline V gene data show CDR1 as MDHEN and CDR2 as SYDVKM. The CDR3 contains 14 residues. V shed 5 bases and J shed 10 bases, with 15 bases lying between them. DNA of the CDR3: TGTGCCAGCAGTACCCACAGGGACGGCTCACCCCTCCACTTT. This gives the protein CASSTHRDGSPLHF.

V is TRBV9 and J is TRBJ2-1; D uncertain. The CDR3 spans 14 residues. Germline V gene lookup returns CDR1 SGDLS and CDR2 YYNGEE. Trimming removed 1 base from V and 3 bases from J, with 8 bases in between. In nucleotides, the CDR3 is TGTGCCAGCAGCGTAAGTCACAGCTACAATGAGCAGTTCTTC. Translating gives CASSVSHSYNEQFF.

This chain uses TRBV6-6 with TRBJ2-7; the D gene is possibly TRBD2 (7 bases). Per the germline V gene, CDR1 is MNHNY and CDR2 is SVGAGI (reference sequence). The CDR3 is 14 residues long. The germline V and J ends were trimmed by 1 base and 6 bases, with 13 bases remaining between them. CDR3 DNA sequence: TGTGCCAGCAGTTACTTAGGGGGAGGGGGCGAGCAGTACTTC. Translation gives CASSYLGGGGEQYF.

The J gene is TRBJ1-2, the V gene TRBV11-2; tentative D call: TRBD1 (6 bases). This CDR3 has 13 residues. V lost 5 bases and J 2 bases, leaving 9 bases between the germline ends. Germline lookup yields CDR1 SGHAT and CDR2 FQNNGV. The CDR3, as DNA: TGTGCCAGCAGCCCACAGGGAAACTATGGCTACACCTTC. This gives the protein CASSPQGNYGYTF.

The chain is built from TRBV5-1 and TRBJ1-4, with D maybe TRBD1 (5 bases). The CDR3 covers 16 residues. Germline V CDR1 and CDR2: SGHRS, YFSETQ. V lost 0 bases and J lost 3, with 12 bases in between. CDR3 sequence (DNA): TGCGCCAGCAGCTTGGTACAGGCTGGTGCTAATGAAAAACTGTTTTTT. This codes for CASSLVQAGANEKLFF.

A note on this clone: Other DNA sequences from this sample encode an identical CDR3 as well. The chain employs TRBV14 and TRBJ2-1; 10 bases agree with TRBD2. Trimming took 6 bases from V and 4 from J; bases not matched to a gene: 6. The length of the CDR3 is 15 residues. Germline CDR1 is SGHDN and CDR2 is FVKESK. The DNA for the CDR3 is TGTGCCAGCAGTCCGGGACTAGCGCCTTACAATGAGCAGTTCTTC. Protein sequence: CASSPGLAPYNEQFF.

The genes are TRBV30 and TRBJ1-4; D not resolved. V was trimmed by 1 base and J by 8 bases, leaving 17 bases between them. CDR3 size: 15 residues. The germline gives CDR1 GTSNPN, CDR2 SVGIG (reference sequence). The DNA for the CDR3 is TGTGCCTGGAGTGCTATTAGTGGACTGGGCGAAAAACTGTTTTTT. The encoded protein is CAWSAISGLGEKLFF.

The V and J genes are TRBV5-8 and TRBJ2-1; no clear D gene. CDR1 is SGHTS and CDR2 is YDEGEE in the germline V gene. This CDR3 is built from 16 residues. The ends were cut back, 0 bases at V and 4 bases at J, with 14 bases in the middle. In DNA form, the CDR3 reads TGTGCCAGCAGCTTGGGCATCCTTCCTACGTACAATGAGCAGTTCTTC. It is translated as CASSLGILPTYNEQFF.

The chain joins TRBV19 to TRBJ2-7; TRBD2 aligns across 10 bases. Germline V gene data show CDR1 as LNHDA and CDR2 as SQIVND (reference sequence). The CDR3 is 13 amino acids. Trimming cost V 5 bases and J 3 bases; bases outside gene matches: 1. For the CDR3, the DNA is TGTGCCAGTAGTTTAGCGGGAGGCTACGAGCAGTACTTC. It codes for CASSLAGGYEQYF.

This clone was seen a few times. The gene calls are TRBV13 and TRBJ2-7, with 8 nucleotides matching TRBD2. The CDR3 is made up of 15 amino acids. The V gene's germline CDR1 is PRHDT and CDR2 FYEKMQ (reference sequence). With V trimmed by 1 base and J by 2 bases, 4 bases remained unmatched. CDR3 region: CASSLEPGGPYEQYF. The CDR3 DNA is TGTGCCAGCAGCTTAGAACCGGGAGGGCCCTACGAGCAGTACTTC.

The chain links TRBV27 to TRBJ1-5; D not certain. V was pared by 7 bases and J by 4 bases, with 14 bases between. The germline gives CDR1 MNHEY, CDR2 SMNVEV (reference sequence). The CDR3 is 14 amino acids. The CDR3 sequence: CASIFTDSNQPQHF. Here the CDR3 DNA reads TGTGCCAGCATTTTCACTGACTCTAATCAGCCCCAGCATTTT.

This chain connects TRBV6-4 to TRBJ2-5, with D unresolved. CDR1 is MRHNA, CDR2 SNTAGT, per germline. Trimming removed 6 bases at V and 5 bases at J, with 19 bases between. This CDR3 is built from 15 residues. The CDR3 sequence: CASSVGFSGGETQYF. CDR3 in DNA: TGTGCCAGCAGCGTTGGATTCTCAGGTGGGGAGACCCAGTACTTC.

This chain links TRBV6-4 with TRBJ2-6; possible D gene TRBD1, 5 bases. The CDR3 runs 16 residues. The V gene lost 4 bases and the J gene lost 0 bases, with 10 bases spanning the gap. Germline V gives CDR1 MRHNA, CDR2 SNTAGT. The CDR3 region is CASSGDSPSGANVLTF. CDR3 DNA: TGTGCCAGCAGTGGCGACAGCCCCTCTGGGGCCAACGTCCTGACTTTC.

CDR3 region: CASSLDQGGTGAYNEQFF. In DNA, the CDR3 is TGTGCCAGCAGCTTAGATCAGGGCGGGACAGGGGCCTACAATGAGCAGTTCTTC. J is TRBJ2-1 and V is TRBV11-3, with 10 bases identical to TRBD1. Germline assignment: CDR1 SGHNT and CDR2 YENEEA. CDR3 length: 18 amino acids. The junction had 7 bases not matched to a gene; V was cut back by 0 bases and J by 2 bases.

The DNA of the CDR3 is TGCAGCGTTGAAGCTGGGGGGGGCATTCAGTACTTC. Translation gives CSVEAGGGIQYF. V and J are TRBV29-1 and TRBJ2-4; 7 positions agree with TRBD2. CDR3 size: 12 residues. Germline CDR1 reads SQVTM; CDR2 reads ANQGSEA. V was clipped by 1 base and J by 9 bases; unmatched bases: 3.

The chain uses TRBV28 and TRBJ2-7, with 8 bases aligning to TRBD1. V was clipped by 5 bases and J by 3 bases; unmatched bases: 9. The germline V gene has CDR1 MDHEN and CDR2 SYDVKM. The CDR3 runs to 15 residues. DNA for the CDR3: TGTGCCAGCAGTGCGACAGGGGCGGCTTACTACGAGCAGTACTTC. Protein: CASSATGAAYYEQYF.

This clone has more than one count but fewer than ten. V and J are TRBV7-8 and TRBJ2-1; 10 positions match TRBD2. Trimming removed 1 base from V and 7 bases from J; junction bases left unmatched: 7. The CDR3 runs to 16 residues. Per germline, CDR1 SGHVS and CDR2 FQNEAQ. CDR3 protein: CASSLGASGSLNEQFF. CDR3 DNA: TGTGCCAGCAGCTTAGGGGCTAGCGGGAGTTTAAATGAGCAGTTCTTC. The full variable domain, its missing parts supplied by reference TRBV7-8 and TRBJ2-1, is GAGVSQSPRYKVAKRGQDVALRCDPISGHVSLFWYQQALGQGPEFLTYFQNEAQLDKSGLPSDRFFAERPEGSVSTLKIQRTQQEDSAVYLCASSLGASGSLNEQFFGPGTRLTVL.

CDR3 in amino acids: CASSRDRAVSPLHF. Written as DNA, the CDR3 is TGTGCCAGTAGTAGGGACAGGGCTGTATCACCCCTCCACTTT. This chain joins TRBV19 and TRBJ1-6, with 9 nucleotides matching TRBD1. The length of the CDR3 is 14 residues. V lost 4 bases, J lost 10 bases, and 5 bases stayed unmatched. The germline gives CDR1 LNHDA, CDR2 SQIVND (reference sequence).

The rearrangement uses TRBV12-5 and TRBJ2-3; 10 positions agree with TRBD1. V dropped 1 base and J dropped 5; count of bases not matched to a gene: 3. From germline, CDR1 is LGHNT and CDR2 FRNRAP. This CDR3 has 15 amino acids. The CDR3 DNA sequence: TGTGCTAGTGGTTTGGCCCGGACAGGGGGAGATACGCAGTATTTT. Its translation is CASGLARTGGDTQYF.

The chain uses TRBV14 and TRBJ2-7, with 9 bases matching TRBD2. The CDR3 runs to 16 residues. V lost 7 bases and J lost 5; bases outside the gene matches: 15. Per germline, CDR1 SGHDN and CDR2 FVKESK. The CDR3 loop reads CASIKIPGTSIDEQYF. CDR3 DNA: TGTGCCAGCATCAAGATCCCCGGGACTAGCATCGACGAGCAGTACTTC. Based on the CDR3 plus reference TRBV14 and TRBJ2-7, the full variable domain is EAGVTQFPSHSVIEKGQTVTLRCDPISGHDNLYWYRRVMGKEIKFLLHFVKESKQDESGMPNNRFLAERTGGTYSTLKVQPAELEDSGVYFCASIKIPGTSIDEQYFGPGTRLTVT.

The chain couples TRBV10-3 to TRBJ2-3; 10 nucleotides align to TRBD2. The J segment lost 0 bases and the V segment lost 1 base, leaving 7 bases of the junction unmatched. Germline V gene lookup returns CDR1 ENHRY and CDR2 SYGVKD. This CDR3 comprises 18 residues. In DNA, the CDR3 is TGTGCCATCAGTGAGTGGACTAGCGGAACATCTAGCACAGATACGCAGTATTTT. As protein: CAISEWTSGTSSTDTQYF.

The J gene is TRBJ2-7, the V gene TRBV7-8, with D maybe TRBD1 (5 bases). The CDR3 runs to 13 residues. V lost 7 bases, J lost 3 bases, and 13 bases lay in between. Germline values: CDR1 SGHVS, CDR2 FQNEAQ. The CDR3 DNA reads TGTGCCAGCAAGCCACAGGATCACTACGAGCAGTACTTC. It is translated as CASKPQDHYEQYF.